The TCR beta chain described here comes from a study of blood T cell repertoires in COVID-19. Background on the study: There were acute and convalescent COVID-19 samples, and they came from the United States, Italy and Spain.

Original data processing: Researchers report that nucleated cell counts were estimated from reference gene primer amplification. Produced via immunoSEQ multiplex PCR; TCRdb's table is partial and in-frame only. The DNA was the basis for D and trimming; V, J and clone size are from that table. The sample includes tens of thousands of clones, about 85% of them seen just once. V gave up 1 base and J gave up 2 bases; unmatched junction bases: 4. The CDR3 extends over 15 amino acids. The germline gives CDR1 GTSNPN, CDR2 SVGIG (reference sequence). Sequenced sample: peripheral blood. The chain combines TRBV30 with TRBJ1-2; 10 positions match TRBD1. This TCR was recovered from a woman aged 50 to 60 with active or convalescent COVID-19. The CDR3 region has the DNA TGTGCCTGGAGTGAGACAGGGGGCAAAAACTATGGCTACACCTTC. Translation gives CAWSETGGKNYGYTF.